This T cell receptor beta chain was sequenced during a study of blood T cell repertoires in COVID-19. As for the study in general: COVID-19 samples, acute and convalescent, were from the United States, Italy and Spain.

V was clipped by 6 bases and J by 1 base; unmatched bases: 11. The CDR3 covers 17 residues. CDR1 SGHAT and CDR2 FQNNGV come from the germline V gene. Original handling: How many nucleated cells were present was estimated from reference gene primer amplification. The table came from immunoSEQ multiplex PCR; TCRdb's copy has only in-frame clones and leaves some out. That table gives V, J and clone size, and the DNA gave D and trimming. Of roughly 120,000 clones detected, less than 90% appear once; the ten largest clones hold under 2.5%. Material for sequencing was peripheral blood. The chain couples TRBV11-2 to TRBJ2-3, with 9 bases matching TRBD1. This clonotype was sampled from a man aged 65 to 85 with acute or convalescent COVID-19. This CDR3 is CASRSGTGRLGTDTQYF. The CDR3 nucleotides are TGTGCCAGCAGATCGGGGACAGGGCGACTCGGCACAGATACGCAGTATTTT.